The sequence of this T cell receptor beta chain was determined in a study of blood T cell repertoires in COVID-19. Study-wide background: Samples of COVID-19 (acute and convalescent) were obtained from the United States, Italy and Spain.

Trimming took off 3 bases at V and 6 bases at J, with 15 bases between the two ends. The CDR3 totals 15 residues. Germline V lookup: CDR1 SNHLY, CDR2 FYNNEI. Here immunoSEQ multiplex PCR was the method, and the copy in TCRdb shows in-frame clones only, minus some. This table has roughly 250,000 clones, around four fifths appearing once. V gene TRBV2 combines with J gene TRBJ2-1; the D is unclear. The sequenced sample was peripheral blood. The sequence was collected from an elderly woman with acute or convalescent COVID-19. CDR3 sequence: CASSDEAVQRNEQFF. As DNA, the CDR3 is TGTGCCAGCAGTGACGAGGCAGTTCAGCGCAATGAGCAGTTCTTC.